The clone carrying this TCR beta chain was detected a few times. Its antigen is unidentified. Using RNA template, CDR3s of TCR alpha and beta were amplified with iRepertoire arm-PCR. Input was about 85-450 ng of tissue mRNA or PBMC total RNA. TCRdb re-called the multiplex PCR reads through MiXCR, storing one row per CDR3 protein. The sample lists around 150,000 distinct CDR3 sequences, 35% to 50% occurring once. This specimen comes from a study of glioma-infiltrating T cells. The CDR3 is made up of 13 amino acids. The V end was cut by 2 bases, the J end by 5 bases, with 12 bases between. Germline assignment: CDR1 DFQATT and CDR2 SNEGSKA (reference sequence). Study results and caveats: Tissue-blood divergence was below expectation in non-neoplastic patients, above in gliomas. Only very few CDR3 sequences appeared in both tissue and blood.

The sample taken for sequencing was glioma tissue, nonneoplastic brain tissue, or PBMCs (not recorded which). The sequence was collected from a human donor with low-grade glioma or glioblastoma, undergoing nonglioma brain surgery, or in good health (not recorded which). This chain uses TRBV20-1 with TRBJ1-1, with no clear D. The CDR3 sequence: CSARYEGTTEAFF. In DNA, the CDR3 is TGCAGTGCTAGATATGAGGGAACTACTGAAGCTTTCTTT.